One and the same sample provided the 2 T cell receptor beta chains below, sequenced in a study of cytomegalovirus exposure and HLA in healthy donors. PCR was performed using 60 Vbeta and 13 Jbeta primers. Measured with immunoSEQ multiplex PCR; TCRdb has only the in-frame clones, and not every one. Here the sample spans 250,000 to 350,000 clones, around 80% being singletons. Sequencing was done on a sample of PBMCs. Every receptor here comes from a girl aged 2 to 10 in good health and CMV-seronegative.

The rearrangement joins TRBV28 to TRBJ1-6, with D possibly matching TRBD1 (5 bases). The CDR3 sequence is 15 residues long. The V gene lost 8 bases and the J gene lost 7 bases, with 18 bases spanning the gap. From germline, CDR1 is MDHEN and CDR2 SYDVKM. CDR3 coding DNA: TGTGCCAGCCTCACCGGGGGGACTGGGAATTCACCCCTCCACTTT. Translation gives CASLTGGTGNSPLHF.

The chain is built from TRBV28 and TRBJ2-5; 16 bases align to TRBD2. The J call may be faulty, since TRBJ2-7 better matches the DNA end. The V gene's germline CDR1 is MDHEN and CDR2 SYDVKM. CDR3 length equals 16 residues. CDR3 bases: TGTGCCAGCAGCCCCGGGACTAGCGGGGGGGCCTACGAGCAGTACTTC. It translates to CASSPGTSGGAYEQYF.